This entry features one T cell receptor beta chain sequence. In the source study's methods: Amplified reference gene primers provided the basis for estimating nucleated cell counts. This table comes from immunoSEQ multiplex PCR, and its TCRdb copy is limited to in-frame clones, with some not included. V, J and clone size derive from that table, while D and trimming were established from the DNA sequence. Of about 210,000 clones listed, about 91% are singletons. The entry originates in a study of blood T cell repertoires in COVID-19. Whole-study context: Sites in the United States, Italy and Spain provided acute and convalescent COVID-19 samples. PBMCs, B-cell-depleted T cells, or T cells provided the cDNA or gDNA that made up the material.

V shed 1 base and J shed 7 bases, with 13 bases lying between them. In germline, CDR1 is LGHDT, CDR2 YNNKEL (reference sequence). The CDR3 is 14 amino acids. V is TRBV3-1 (or the pseudogene TRBV3-2) and J is TRBJ1-1; D call uncertain. The sequencing sample was made of peripheral blood. The clonotype comes from a man aged 30 to 39 with acute or convalescent COVID-19. DNA of the CDR3: TGTGCCAGCAGCCAAGCCTTTCAGGCATATGAAGCTTTCTTT. Translating gives CASSQAFQAYEAFF.